Listed below are T cell receptor beta chains from one sample, sequenced in a study of tumor-infiltrating lymphocytes in primary liver carcinoma. TCRdb reanalysed the multiplex PCR reads using MiXCR and keeps one entry per CDR3 protein. Of just under 95,000 distinct CDR3 sequences listed, just over 65% are singletons. The sequenced material came from tumor-adjacent normal liver tissue. The receptors were sampled from a man in his forties with primary liver carcinoma and hepatitis B virus infection. Each CDR3 is given without its conserved first and last residue. A clone size is listed for some rows: how often the clone was seen (once, few, many), or a class if it is expanded.

>TRBV6-2/TRBV6-3|.
ASSLELAKNIQY
>TRBV4-2|.
ASNQDWGQVGQPQH
>TRBV4-1|many
ASSQGDRAYEQY
>TRBV28|.
ASSYKPNGQGGVLAKNIQY
>TRBV6-6|many
ASSYVGDGTDTQY
>TRBV11-1|many
ASSSDARGSTYNEQF
>TRBV7-9|few
ASSLMGLNQPQH
>TRBV12-3/TRBV12-4|.
ASSQDSYAEGEPF
>TRBV4-1|few
ASSPHGQTNTGELF
>TRBV5-6|many
ASSYPGGLYEQY
>TRBV11-3|.
ASSLDSGRTDTQY
>TRBV4-1|many
ASSQVSLGNSPLH
>TRBV6-6|.
TNRPGIDEQY
>TRBV12-3/TRBV12-4|.
VCRLSTSGMYEQY
>TRBV11-1|few
VSSLGLAGEVDNEQF
>TRBV2|few
ASSPLAAVDGELF
>TRBV11-2|.
ASSLRGDTHSNQPQH
>TRBV6-5|.
ASRITPNTGELF
>TRBV29-1|.
SVEKQISYNEQL
>TRBV24-1|.
ATSENDNTIY
>TRBV6-1|many
ASSEQGADTQY
>TRBV7-9|few
ASSLRPTLGPYGGQF
>TRBV11-2|.
ASSLNIGLAMDEQL
>TRBV28|.
ASRLGRGQGNEQY
>TRBV12-3/TRBV12-4|many
ATRDRENEKLF
>TRBV11-2|.
TSSLGGTLSYEQY
>TRBV6-6|many
ASSVTSRETQY
>TRBV29-1|once
SVDLPSGSLGTDTRY
>TRBV6-6|.
ANGPQGLAGLKGTQY
>TRBV11-2|.
ASTTGRFPKPQH